Included here is one T cell receptor (beta chain) sequence, with context. V was clipped by 5 bases and J by 0 bases; unmatched bases: 4. Germline loops: CDR1 MNHEY, CDR2 SVGAGI. The CDR3 is 15 amino acids. The data belong to a study of blood T cell repertoires in COVID-19. Looking at the study overall: Collection of acute and convalescent COVID-19 samples took place in the United States, Italy and Spain. PBMCs, B-cell-depleted T cells, or T cells were the source of the cDNA or gDNA that made up the material.

As handled by the study authors: Scientists estimated how many nucleated cells there were by amplifying reference gene primers. Sequencing used immunoSEQ multiplex PCR; TCRdb keeps in-frame clones, though not all of them. V and J calls and clone size come straight from that table; D and trimming were deduced from the DNA. The sample yields about 140,000 clones, 70% to 90% seen once. The clonotype was recovered from a woman of 80 years or more with acute or convalescent COVID-19. The sample comprised peripheral blood. The V call is TRBV6-5, the J call TRBJ1-5; 7 nucleotides line up with TRBD1. The CDR3: CASSPGGNSNQPQHF. DNA for the CDR3: TGTGCCAGCAGTCCAGGGGGGAATAGCAATCAGCCCCAGCATTTT.